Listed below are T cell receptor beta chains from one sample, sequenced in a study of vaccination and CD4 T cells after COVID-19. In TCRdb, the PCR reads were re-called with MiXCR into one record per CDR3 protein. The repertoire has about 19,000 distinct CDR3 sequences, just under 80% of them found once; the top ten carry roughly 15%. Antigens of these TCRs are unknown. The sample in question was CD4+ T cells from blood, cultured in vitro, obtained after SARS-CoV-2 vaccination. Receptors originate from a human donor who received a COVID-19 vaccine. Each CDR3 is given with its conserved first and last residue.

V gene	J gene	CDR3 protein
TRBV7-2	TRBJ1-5	CASSLTGNQPQHF
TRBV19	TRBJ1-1	CASSKETPNTEAFF
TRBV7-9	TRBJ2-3	CASAASGADTQYF
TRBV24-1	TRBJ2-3	CATSASRDSRGYPQYF
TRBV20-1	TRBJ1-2	CSTRGGTNYGYTF
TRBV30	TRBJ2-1	CACIRQGGYNEQFF
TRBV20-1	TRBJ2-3	CSAGRTRFGSTDTQYF
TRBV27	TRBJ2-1	CASSFPPVSYNEQFF
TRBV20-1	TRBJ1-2	CSARGPSNYGYTF
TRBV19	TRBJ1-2	CASSLRRTGGYGYTF
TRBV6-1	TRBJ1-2	CASSEVWGSYGYTF
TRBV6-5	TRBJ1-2	CASSYSVRDGYTF
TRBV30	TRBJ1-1	CAWSGGFNTEAFF
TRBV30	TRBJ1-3	CAFTQGGYSGNTIYF
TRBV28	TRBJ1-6	CASRYGDRGPLHF
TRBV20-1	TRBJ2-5	CSARRGRDRVVRTQYF
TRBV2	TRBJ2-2	CASIRSFQRLANTGELFF
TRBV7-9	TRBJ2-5	CASSWKGLAGVETQYF
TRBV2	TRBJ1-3	CASSYLTGSGNTIYF
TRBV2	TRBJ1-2	CASSASGYGYTF
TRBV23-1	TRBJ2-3	CASSQISWWFSGGRDLDTQYF
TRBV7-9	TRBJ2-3	CASSILGTDTQYF
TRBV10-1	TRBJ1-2	CASSETFGESNYGYTF
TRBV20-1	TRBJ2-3	CSASILAGGRRPDLYTDTQYF
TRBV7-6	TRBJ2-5	CASSLLTGQQETQYF
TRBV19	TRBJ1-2	CASSSQALQGSGSYTF
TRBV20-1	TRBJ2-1	CSAPGTSPYNEQFF
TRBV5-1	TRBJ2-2	CASSLDGTPHTGELFF
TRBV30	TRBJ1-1	CASSDRMNTEAFF
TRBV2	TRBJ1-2	CASSLPSTGRADYGYTF
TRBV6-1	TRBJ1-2	CASSVVTDEYGYTF
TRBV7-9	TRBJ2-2	CASSFGLAEETGELFF
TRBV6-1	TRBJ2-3	CASRGRFTDTQYF
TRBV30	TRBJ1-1	CAWSVAGDSGAFF
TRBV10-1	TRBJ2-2	CASSEGAGELFF
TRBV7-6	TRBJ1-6	CASSIAGGLYNSPLHF
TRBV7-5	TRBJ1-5	CISVSEATGQGDCNQPQHF
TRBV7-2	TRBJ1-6	CASRKGSVDSPLHF
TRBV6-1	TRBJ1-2	CASRRDRISPVYGYTF
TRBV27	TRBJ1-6	CASSSWDRENSPLHF
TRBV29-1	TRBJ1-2	CSVGDVGGGYTF
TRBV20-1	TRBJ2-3	CSASRDGTDTQYF
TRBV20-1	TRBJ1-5	CSARGLTYSNQPQHF